A single sample is the source of the 31 T cell receptor beta chains below, sequenced in a study of regulatory T cells in long-lasting Graves disease. TCR beta libraries were built with iRepertoire HTBI primers and Arm-PCR of CDR3 regions. TCRdb called the multiplex PCR reads again in MiXCR, with one record for every CDR3 protein. The data hold roughly 450,000 distinct CDR3 sequences, with around a fifth observed a single time. Time point denoted: persistent/refractory GD, antithyroid drugs over 5 years with positive TRAb. With RNA extracted from PBMCs as input, the TCR library was made. The starting material was peripheral blood mononuclear cells (PBMCs), obtained when the disease was refractory, from a patient treated with antithyroid drugs. All receptors derive from a female donor with Graves disease.

In its sample, this clonotype was seen many times. The chain couples TRBV28 to TRBJ1-1, with TRBD1 matching over 10 bases. V lost 9 bases, J lost 1 base, and 5 bases stayed unmatched. The germline gives CDR1 MDHEN, CDR2 SYDVKM. This CDR3 is 14 amino acids long. CDR3 region: CASRTGGANTEAFF. Here the CDR3 DNA reads TGTGCCAGTAGGACAGGGGGAGCGAACACTGAAGCTTTCTTT. Based on the CDR3 plus reference TRBV28 and TRBJ1-1, the full variable domain is DVKVTQSSRYLVKRTGEKVFLECVQDMDHENMFWYRQDPGLGLRLIYFSYDVKMKEKGDIPEGYSVSREKKERFSLILESASTNQTSMYLCASRTGGANTEAFFGQGTRLTVV.

Ten or more counts support this clonotype. The chain has TRBV27 and TRBJ2-7; 8 bases line up with TRBD2. Germline V gene sequence: CDR1 MNHEY, CDR2 SMNVEV (reference sequence). Losses at the gene ends were 6 bases for V and 7 bases for J; bases not matched to a gene: 17. This CDR3 is built from 16 residues. CDR3 region: CASSLSLAGGTREQYF. CDR3 bases: TGTGCCAGCAGCCTTTCCCTCGCGGGAGGCACTAGAGAGCAGTACTTC.

The rearrangement uses TRBV7-9 and TRBJ2-1; D is undetermined. This CDR3 region has 10 residues. Between the trimmed V and J ends, which lost 1 base and 10 bases, there was a span of 2 bases. Germline values: CDR1 SEHNR, CDR2 FQNEAQ (reference sequence). This chain's CDR3 is CASSLEEQFF. Written as DNA, the CDR3 is TGTGCCAGCAGCTTAGAGGAGCAGTTCTTC.

Turning to this clonotype: An end of the junction does not agree with germline; a read error may underlie this. The rearrangement joins TRBV7-2 to TRBJ1-5; D remains ambiguous. The CDR3 has 13 amino acids. Germline assignment: CDR1 SGHTA and CDR2 FQGNSA. In DNA, the CDR3 is TGTGCCAGCAGTACCCAGAGCAATCAGCCCCAGCGTTTT. This translates into CASSTQSNQPQRF.

This clonotype showed up many times. This sequence joins TRBV20-1 and TRBJ2-7; 11 bases line up with TRBD2. V lost 5 bases and J lost 2; bases outside the gene matches: 8. Germline assignment: CDR1 DFQATT and CDR2 SNEGSKA (reference sequence). CDR3 length: 15 amino acids. CDR3 residues: CSAASPLAGAYEQYF. CDR3 coding DNA: TGCAGTGCTGCCTCCCCACTAGCGGGAGCCTACGAGCAGTACTTC.

There are many counts of this clonotype. The gene calls are TRBV28 and TRBJ1-4, with 10 bases lining up with TRBD1. Germline V gene sequence: CDR1 MDHEN, CDR2 SYDVKM. V lost 8 bases to trimming and J lost 8 bases; unmatched junction nucleotides: 5. The CDR3 spans 13 residues. The CDR3 here is CASRDRGWEKLFF. As DNA, the CDR3 is TGTGCCAGCCGGGACAGGGGATGGGAAAAACTGTTTTTT.

The chain combines TRBV27 with TRBJ1-5, with D maybe TRBD1 (5 bases). V was pared by 3 bases and J by 10 bases, with 13 bases between. The CDR3 runs 13 residues. Germline lookup yields CDR1 MNHEY and CDR2 SMNVEV (reference sequence). The CDR3, as DNA: TGTGCCAGCAGTTTTTCCTCGGGGGACCCCCAGCATTTT. Translating it yields CASSFSSGDPQHF.

The chain has TRBV30 and TRBJ1-2, with D perhaps TRBD1 (6 bases). Germline V gives CDR1 GTSNPN, CDR2 SVGIG (reference sequence). CDR3 length: 13 amino acids. The V gene lost 1 base and the J gene lost 8 bases, with 14 bases spanning the gap. In DNA form, the CDR3 reads TGTGCCTGGAGTGCCGGGGGGGCGGAGGGCTACACCTTC. Translation: CAWSAGGAEGYTF.

The J gene is TRBJ2-7, the V gene TRBV27; 7 nucleotides align to TRBD1. CDR1 is MNHEY and CDR2 is SMNVEV in the germline V gene (reference sequence). The CDR3 runs to 12 residues. Unmatched junction bases numbered 4, after V lost 4 bases and J lost 7 bases. The DNA of the CDR3 is TGTGCCAGCAGTTCCGCAGGGGGAGAGCAGTACTTC. Translation: CASSSAGGEQYF.

V and J are TRBV20-1 and TRBJ2-3; D may be TRBD2 (6 bases). The CDR3 consists of 14 residues. V lost 6 bases and J lost 2, with 15 bases in between. CDR1 is DFQATT and CDR2 is SNEGSKA in the germline V gene (reference sequence). CDR3 bases: TGCAGTGCGACGGGACTTTCTAACACAGATACGCAGTATTTT. Protein sequence: CSATGLSNTDTQYF.

This clonotype appeared a few times. The chain is built from TRBV7-2 and TRBJ2-2; 11 bases line up with TRBD1. Germline V CDR1 and CDR2: SGHTA, FQGNSA. J gave up 8 bases and V 5 bases, and 10 bases lay outside the gene matches. This CDR3 is built from 16 residues. DNA for the CDR3: TGTGCCAGCAGCCGATCCGGGACAGGGGGAGCGGGGGAGCTGTTTTTT. Translated: CASSRSGTGGAGELFF.

This clonotype was seen ten or more times. The V and J genes are TRBV2 and TRBJ1-5, with a weak D call TRBD1 (6 bases). The germline V gene encodes CDR1 SNHLY and CDR2 FYNNEI. There are 14 residues in the CDR3. With 6 bases removed from V and 3 bases from J, the gap between germline ends came to 12 bases. CDR3 coding DNA: TGTGCCAGCAGCCTTTGGACAGCCAATCAGCCCCAGCATTTT. Its translation: CASSLWTANQPQHF.

The rearrangement links TRBV12-3 or TRBV12-4 to TRBJ1-1; a possible D gene is TRBD1 (6 bases). There are 13 residues in the CDR3. The V and J ends lost 8 bases and 3 bases respectively, with 13 bases between them. As DNA, the CDR3 is TGTGCCAGCTTCTACAGGGCCGACACTGAAGCTTTCTTT. Translating gives CASFYRADTEAFF.

This clonotype was counted a few times. The chain joins TRBV29-1 to TRBJ2-2; the match to TRBD1 covers 11 bases. Looked up from germline, CDR1 is SQVTM and CDR2 is ANQGSEA. The CDR3 has 13 amino acids. The trim removed 4 bases at V and 6 bases at J, leaving 1 base unmatched. Written as DNA, the CDR3 is TGCAGCGTTGTGGGACAGGGGGCCGGGGAGCTGTTTTTT. Translation gives CSVVGQGAGELFF.

This clonotype was observed many times. The chain is built from TRBV10-3 and TRBJ2-5; possible D gene TRBD2, 6 bases. Germline CDR1 ENHRY, CDR2 SYGVKD. Trimming removed 2 bases at V and 5 bases at J, with 15 bases between. The CDR3 sequence is 15 residues long. The CDR3 is CAISEVGGWGETQYF. The CDR3 nucleotides are TGTGCCATCAGTGAGGTCGGAGGGTGGGGTGAGACCCAGTACTTC.

J is TRBJ2-5 and V is TRBV20-1; D remains ambiguous. V gave up 6 bases and J gave up 5 bases, with 16 bases separating them. CDR1 and CDR2 from the germline V gene are DFQATT and SNEGSKA (reference sequence). The CDR3 length is 13 residues. DNA of the CDR3: TGCAGTGCGGCGTCTGCATTCTGGGAGACCCAGTACTTC. Its translation: CSAASAFWETQYF.

This clonotype was recorded many times. The chain links TRBV7-2 to TRBJ2-2; D is perhaps TRBD1 or TRBD2 (7 bases each). The V end lost 5 bases, the J end lost 5 bases, and 15 bases lay between the germline ends. This CDR3 has 15 residues. Germline CDR1 is SGHTA and CDR2 is FQGNSA. CDR3: CASSTQGGRTGELFF. The DNA for the CDR3 is TGTGCCAGCAGCACCCAGGGGGGGCGTACCGGGGAGCTGTTTTTT.

This clonotype was recorded many times. The V call is TRBV20-1, the J call TRBJ1-1; D unresolved. V was trimmed by 3 bases and J by 2 bases, leaving 7 bases between them. Germline V gene lookup returns CDR1 DFQATT and CDR2 SNEGSKA (reference sequence). The CDR3 spans 12 residues. The CDR3 here is CSARRANTEAFF. CDR3 coding DNA: TGCAGTGCTAGGAGGGCAAACACTGAAGCTTTCTTT.

This clonotype was observed many times. The gene calls are TRBV12-3 or TRBV12-4 and TRBJ1-4, with a possible D match to TRBD1 (6 bases). This CDR3 contains 14 residues. V shed 5 bases and J shed 7 bases, with 14 bases lying between them. CDR3 sequence reads: CASSPTGFREKLFF. CDR3 nucleotide sequence: TGTGCCAGCAGTCCTACAGGGTTCCGTGAAAAACTGTTTTTT.

The rearrangement links TRBV30 to TRBJ2-1, with D perhaps matching TRBD1 (6 bases). The CDR3 covers 16 residues. Trimming removed 1 base from V and 0 bases from J, with 13 bases in between. CDR1 is GTSNPN and CDR2 is SVGIG in the germline V gene (reference sequence). The CDR3 region is CAWSGWTESSYNEQFF. In nucleotides, the CDR3 is TGTGCCTGGAGTGGGTGGACAGAGAGCTCCTACAATGAGCAGTTCTTC.

The gene calls are TRBV9 and TRBJ1-3; 7 bases fit TRBD1. Germline trimming cut 3 bases from V and 0 bases from J; bases unmatched to any gene: 12. The CDR3 covers 18 residues. From germline, CDR1 is SGDLS and CDR2 YYNGEE. CDR3: CASSALGGRYYSGNTIYF. The CDR3 DNA follows: TGTGCCAGCAGCGCCCTAGGGGGCAGGTACTACTCTGGAAACACCATATATTTT.

This chain uses TRBV28 with TRBJ2-7, with 8 bases matching TRBD2. Germline CDR1 is MDHEN and CDR2 is SYDVKM. The CDR3 is 15 residues long. Losses at the gene ends were 0 bases for V and 3 bases for J; bases not matched to a gene: 4. The CDR3 DNA is TGTGCCAGCAGTTTATGGAACGGGAGGGGCTACGAGCAGTACTTC. Amino acid sequence: CASSLWNGRGYEQYF.

The V and J genes are TRBV20-1 and TRBJ1-1, with TRBD1 matching over 9 bases. The ends lost 1 base at V and 3 bases at J; junction bases unmatched: 3. The CDR3 totals 14 residues. Germline V gives CDR1 DFQATT, CDR2 SNEGSKA (reference sequence). The CDR3 DNA reads as TGCAGTGCTAGAGTGACAGGGGGTTACACTGAAGCTTTCTTT. This encodes CSARVTGGYTEAFF.

This clonotype showed up many times. Written as DNA, the CDR3 is TGTGCCATCAGTGAGTATGGAGCGGGAGCCCTCTACGAGCAGTACTTC. The encoded protein is CAISEYGAGALYEQYF. The chain couples TRBV10-3 to TRBJ2-7; TRBD2 matches 8 bases. Losses at the gene ends were 1 base for V and 3 bases for J; bases not matched to a gene: 8. Germline CDR1 and CDR2: ENHRY and SYGVKD. The CDR3 has 16 residues.

This clonotype was seen repeatedly, ten times or more. At one boundary the junction diverges from the germline segment, which might be a read error. The chain carries TRBV27 and TRBJ2-7; D call uncertain. The CDR3 runs to 14 residues. Germline CDR1 MNHEY, CDR2 SMNVEV (reference sequence). The CDR3 DNA reads TGTACCAGCAGTAGCACCTACTCCTCCTACGAGCAGTACTTC. Translation: CTSSSTYSSYEQYF.

Here the CDR3 reads CASSLGQDYTGELFF. CDR3 sequence (DNA): TGTGCCAGCAGCTTAGGGCAGGATTACACCGGGGAGCTGTTTTTT. V usage is TRBV7-3 and J usage is TRBJ2-2, with no clear D. V lost 2 bases and J lost 3, with 10 bases in between. Germline assignment: CDR1 SGHTA and CDR2 FQGTGA. The CDR3 length is 15 residues.

Of note for this clonotype: This may be a read error, as it is one base from a much larger clone. Likely a read error: the CDR3 ends without its conserved phenylalanine or tryptophan. This chain links TRBV6-1 with TRBJ1-2, with D uncertain. The CDR3 length is 12 residues. CDR1 is MNHNS and CDR2 is SASEGT in the germline V gene. V lost 8 bases and J 5 bases, leaving 12 bases between the germline ends. CDR3 protein: CASGTSFYGYTL. The CDR3 DNA follows: TGTGCCAGCGGCACGTCCTTTTATGGCTACACCCTC.

In this sample, this clonotype turned up a few times. V and J are TRBV7-9 and TRBJ2-7; no reliable D call. The germline gives CDR1 SEHNR, CDR2 FQNEAQ (reference sequence). This CDR3 has 12 amino acids. The V gene lost 4 bases and the J gene lost 4 bases, with 8 bases spanning the gap. This chain's CDR3 is CASSSTQYEQYF. The CDR3 nucleotides read TGTGCCAGCAGCTCGACCCAATACGAGCAGTACTTC.

This clonotype has more than one count but fewer than ten. The chain couples TRBV5-1 to TRBJ2-7; D not resolved. The V end was cut by 3 bases, the J end by 6 bases, with 16 bases between. The CDR3 totals 14 residues. Per the germline V gene, CDR1 is SGHRS and CDR2 is YFSETQ. CDR3 residues: CASSSPASGLEQYF. The CDR3 DNA reads as TGCGCCAGCAGCTCCCCAGCGAGTGGCCTCGAGCAGTACTTC.

Here the CDR3 reads CASTLGPEAFF. The CDR3 bases are TGTGCCAGCACCCTGGGCCCTGAAGCTTTCTTT. The V and J genes are TRBV6-2 or TRBV6-3 and TRBJ1-1; D not certain. With 7 bases removed from V and 6 bases from J, the gap between germline ends came to 9 bases. Per the germline V gene, CDR1 is MNHEY and CDR2 is SVGEGT. This CDR3 has 11 amino acids.

The sample holds many counts of this clonotype. The rearrangement links TRBV2 to TRBJ2-7, with D possibly being TRBD2 (6 bases). The CDR3 totals 16 residues. Deletions cut 7 bases from V and 6 bases from J, with 25 bases between. Germline CDR1 is SNHLY and CDR2 is FYNNEI. In DNA form, the CDR3 reads TGTGCCAGCATTACTGGGGGGTCCCCAGGGCTCTCCGAGCAGTACTTC. This gives the protein CASITGGSPGLSEQYF.